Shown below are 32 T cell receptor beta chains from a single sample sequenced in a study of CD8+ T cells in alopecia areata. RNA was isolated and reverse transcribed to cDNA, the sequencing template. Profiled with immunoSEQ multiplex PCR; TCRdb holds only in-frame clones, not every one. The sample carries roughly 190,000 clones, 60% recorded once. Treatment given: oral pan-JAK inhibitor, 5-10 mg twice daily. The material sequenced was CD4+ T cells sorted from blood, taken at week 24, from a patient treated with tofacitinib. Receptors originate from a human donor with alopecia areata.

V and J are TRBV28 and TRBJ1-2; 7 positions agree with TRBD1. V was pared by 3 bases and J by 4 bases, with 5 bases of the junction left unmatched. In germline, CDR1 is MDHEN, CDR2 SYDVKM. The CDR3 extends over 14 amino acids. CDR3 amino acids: CASSFGTALYGYTF. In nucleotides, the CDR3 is TGTGCCAGCAGTTTTGGGACAGCCCTCTATGGCTACACCTTC.

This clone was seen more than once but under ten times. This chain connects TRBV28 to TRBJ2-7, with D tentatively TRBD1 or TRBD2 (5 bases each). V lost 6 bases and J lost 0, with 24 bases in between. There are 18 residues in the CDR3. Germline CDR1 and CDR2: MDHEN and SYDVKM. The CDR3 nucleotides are TGTGCCAGCAGCACCCTCCCAGGGAGTAGATCGAGCTCCTACGAGCAGTACTTC. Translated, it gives CASSTLPGSRSSSYEQYF.

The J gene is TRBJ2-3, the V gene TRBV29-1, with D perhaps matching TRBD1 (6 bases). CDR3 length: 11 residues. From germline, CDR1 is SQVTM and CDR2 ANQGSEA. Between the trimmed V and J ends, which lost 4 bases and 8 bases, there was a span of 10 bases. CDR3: CSVGTRGTQYF. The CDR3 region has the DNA TGCAGCGTTGGTACCAGGGGTACGCAGTATTTT.

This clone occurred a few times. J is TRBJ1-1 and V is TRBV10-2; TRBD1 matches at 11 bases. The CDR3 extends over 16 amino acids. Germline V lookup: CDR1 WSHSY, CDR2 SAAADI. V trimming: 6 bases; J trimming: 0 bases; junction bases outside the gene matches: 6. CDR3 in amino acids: CASSGDRGGMNTEAFF. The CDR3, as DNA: TGCGCCAGCAGCGGGGACAGGGGGGGAATGAACACTGAAGCTTTCTTT.

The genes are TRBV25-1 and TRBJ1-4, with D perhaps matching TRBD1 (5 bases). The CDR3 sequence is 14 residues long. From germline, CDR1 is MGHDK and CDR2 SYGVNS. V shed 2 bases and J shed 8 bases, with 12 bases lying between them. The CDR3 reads CASSERRDKEKLFF. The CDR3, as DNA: TGTGCCAGCAGTGAACGCAGGGATAAGGAAAAACTGTTTTTT.

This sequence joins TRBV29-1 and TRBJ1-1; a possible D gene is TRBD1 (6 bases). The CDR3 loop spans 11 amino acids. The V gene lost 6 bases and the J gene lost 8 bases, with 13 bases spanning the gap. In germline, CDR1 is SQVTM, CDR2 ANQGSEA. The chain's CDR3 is CSVEPGQEAFF. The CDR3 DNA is TGCAGCGTCGAACCTGGACAGGAAGCTTTCTTT.

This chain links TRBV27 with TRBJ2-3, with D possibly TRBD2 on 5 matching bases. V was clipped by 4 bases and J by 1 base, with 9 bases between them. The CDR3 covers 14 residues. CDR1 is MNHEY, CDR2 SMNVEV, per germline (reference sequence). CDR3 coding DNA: TGTGCCAGCAGTTCGGTGAGGGGCACAGATACGCAGTATTTT. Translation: CASSSVRGTDTQYF.

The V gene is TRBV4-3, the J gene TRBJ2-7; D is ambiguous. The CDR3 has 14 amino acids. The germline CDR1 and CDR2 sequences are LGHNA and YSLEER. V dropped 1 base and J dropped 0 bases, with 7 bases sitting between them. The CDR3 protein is CASSQGITSYEQYF. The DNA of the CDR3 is TGCGCCAGCAGCCAAGGAATAACCTCCTACGAGCAGTACTTC.

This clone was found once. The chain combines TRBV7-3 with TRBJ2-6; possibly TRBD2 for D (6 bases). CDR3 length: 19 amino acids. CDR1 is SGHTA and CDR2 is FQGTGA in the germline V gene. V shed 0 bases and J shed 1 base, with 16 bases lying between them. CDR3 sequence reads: CASSLTGGLLGSGANVLTF. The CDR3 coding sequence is TGTGCCAGCAGCTTAACTGGGGGACTCCTTGGGTCTGGGGCCAACGTCCTGACTTTC. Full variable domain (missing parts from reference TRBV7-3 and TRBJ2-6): GAGVSQTPSNKVTEKGKYVELRCDPISGHTALYWYRQSLGQGPEFLIYFQGTGAADDSGLPNDRFFAVRPEGSVSTLKIQRTERGDSAVYLCASSLTGGLLGSGANVLTFGAGSRLTVL.

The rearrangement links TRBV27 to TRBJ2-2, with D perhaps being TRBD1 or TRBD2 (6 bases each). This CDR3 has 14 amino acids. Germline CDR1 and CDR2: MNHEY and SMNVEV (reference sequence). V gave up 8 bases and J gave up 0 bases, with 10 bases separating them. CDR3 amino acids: CASSGAPNTGELFF. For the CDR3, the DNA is TGTGCCAGCTCGGGGGCCCCGAACACCGGGGAGCTGTTTTTT.

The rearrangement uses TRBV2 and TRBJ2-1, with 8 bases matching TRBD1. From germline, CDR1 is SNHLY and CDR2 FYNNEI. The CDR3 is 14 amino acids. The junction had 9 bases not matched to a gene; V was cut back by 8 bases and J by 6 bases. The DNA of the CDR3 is TGTGCCAGCCTTCTAATGACAGGGGCCAATGAGCAGTTCTTC. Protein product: CASLLMTGANEQFF.

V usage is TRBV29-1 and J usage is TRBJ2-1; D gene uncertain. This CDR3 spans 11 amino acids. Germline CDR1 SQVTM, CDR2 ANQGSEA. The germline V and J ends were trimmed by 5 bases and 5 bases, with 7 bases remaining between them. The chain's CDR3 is CSVTSNNEQFF. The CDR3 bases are TGCAGCGTTACATCCAACAATGAGCAGTTCTTC.

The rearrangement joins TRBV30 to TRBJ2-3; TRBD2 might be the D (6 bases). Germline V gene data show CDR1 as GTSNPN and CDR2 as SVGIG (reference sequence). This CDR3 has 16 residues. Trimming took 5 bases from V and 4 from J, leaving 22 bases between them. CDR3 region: CAWGIIRAGKADTQYF. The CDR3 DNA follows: TGTGCCTGGGGGATAATAAGGGCGGGGAAGGCAGATACGCAGTATTTT.

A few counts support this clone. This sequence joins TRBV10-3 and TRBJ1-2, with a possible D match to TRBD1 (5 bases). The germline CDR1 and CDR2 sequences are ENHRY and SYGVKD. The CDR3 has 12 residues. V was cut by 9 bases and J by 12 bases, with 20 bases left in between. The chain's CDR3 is CAIGDGEGANTF. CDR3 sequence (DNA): TGTGCCATTGGAGATGGGGAAGGGGCGAACACCTTC.

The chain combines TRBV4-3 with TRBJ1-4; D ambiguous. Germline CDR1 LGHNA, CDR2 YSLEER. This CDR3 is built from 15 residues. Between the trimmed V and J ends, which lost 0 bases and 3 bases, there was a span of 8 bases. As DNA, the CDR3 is TGCGCCAGCAGCCAAGATCTCGGAGCTAATGAAAAACTGTTTTTT. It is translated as CASSQDLGANEKLFF.

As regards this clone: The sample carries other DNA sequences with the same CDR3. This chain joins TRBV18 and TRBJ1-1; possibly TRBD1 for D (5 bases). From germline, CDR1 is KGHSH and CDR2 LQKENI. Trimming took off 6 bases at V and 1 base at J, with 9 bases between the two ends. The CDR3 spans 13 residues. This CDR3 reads CASSPQGNTEAFF. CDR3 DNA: TGTGCCAGCTCCCCCCAGGGGAACACTGAAGCTTTCTTT.

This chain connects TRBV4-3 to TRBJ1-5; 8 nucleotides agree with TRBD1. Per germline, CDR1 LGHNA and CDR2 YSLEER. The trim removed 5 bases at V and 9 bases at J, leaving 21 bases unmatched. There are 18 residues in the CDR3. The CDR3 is CASSSGQGGRPTGWPQHF. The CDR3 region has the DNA TGCGCCAGCAGCTCTGGACAGGGAGGGAGGCCCACGGGGTGGCCCCAGCATTTT.

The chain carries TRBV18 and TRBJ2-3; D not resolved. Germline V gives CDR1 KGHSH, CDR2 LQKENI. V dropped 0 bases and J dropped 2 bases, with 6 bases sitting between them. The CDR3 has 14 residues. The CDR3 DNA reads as TGTGCCAGCTCACCACCTTTTCCCACAGATACGCAGTATTTT. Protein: CASSPPFPTDTQYF.

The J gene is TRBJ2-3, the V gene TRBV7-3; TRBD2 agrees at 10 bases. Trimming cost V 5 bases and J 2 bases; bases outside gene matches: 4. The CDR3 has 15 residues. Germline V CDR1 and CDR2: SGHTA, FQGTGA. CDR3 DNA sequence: TGTGCCAGCAGCACCACTAGCGGGGCCACAGATACGCAGTATTTT. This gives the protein CASSTTSGATDTQYF.

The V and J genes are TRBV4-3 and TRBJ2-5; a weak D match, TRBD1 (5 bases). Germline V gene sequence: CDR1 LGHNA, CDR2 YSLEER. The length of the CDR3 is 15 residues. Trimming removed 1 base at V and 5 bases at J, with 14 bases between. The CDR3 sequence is CASSQVSGARETQYF. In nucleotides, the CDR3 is TGCGCCAGCAGCCAAGTTAGTGGGGCCCGGGAGACCCAGTACTTC.

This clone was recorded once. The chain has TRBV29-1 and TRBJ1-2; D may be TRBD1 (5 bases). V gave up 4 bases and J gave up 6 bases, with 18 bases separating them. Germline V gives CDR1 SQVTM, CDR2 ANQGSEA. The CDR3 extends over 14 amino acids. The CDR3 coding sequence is TGCAGCGTTGGGCCCGGGGGAGTGGGGAATGGCTACACCTTC. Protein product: CSVGPGGVGNGYTF.

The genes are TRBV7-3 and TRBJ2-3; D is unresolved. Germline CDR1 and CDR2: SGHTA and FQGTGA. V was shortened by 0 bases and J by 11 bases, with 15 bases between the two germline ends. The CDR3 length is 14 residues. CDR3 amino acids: CASSLTEDHKLQYF. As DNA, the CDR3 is TGTGCCAGCAGCTTAACGGAAGATCATAAGTTGCAGTATTTT.

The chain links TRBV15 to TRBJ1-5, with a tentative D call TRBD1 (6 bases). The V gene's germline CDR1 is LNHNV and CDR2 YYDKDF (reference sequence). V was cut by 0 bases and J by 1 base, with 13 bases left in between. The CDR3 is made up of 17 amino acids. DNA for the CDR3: TGTGCCACCAGCAGAGAGGTTTGGGGGGCGAGCAATCAGCCCCAGCATTTT. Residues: CATSREVWGASNQPQHF.

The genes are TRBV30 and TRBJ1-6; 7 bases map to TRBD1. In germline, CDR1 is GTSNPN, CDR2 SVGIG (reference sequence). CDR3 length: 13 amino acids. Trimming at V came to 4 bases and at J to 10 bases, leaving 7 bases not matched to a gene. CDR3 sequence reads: CAWKGTAASPLHF. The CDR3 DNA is TGTGCCTGGAAGGGGACAGCGGCCTCACCCCTCCACTTT. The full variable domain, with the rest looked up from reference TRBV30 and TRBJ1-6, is SQTIHQWPATLVQPVGSPLSLECTVEGTSNPNLYWYRQAAGRGLQLLFYSVGIGQISSEVPQNLSASRPQDRQFILSSKKLLLSDSGFYLCAWKGTAASPLHFGNGTRLTVT.

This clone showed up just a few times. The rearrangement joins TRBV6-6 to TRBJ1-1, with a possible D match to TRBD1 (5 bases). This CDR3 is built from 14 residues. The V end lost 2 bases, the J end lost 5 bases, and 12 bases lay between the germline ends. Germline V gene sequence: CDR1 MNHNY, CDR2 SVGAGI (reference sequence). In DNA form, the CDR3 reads TGTGCCAGCAGTTACCTCCCGGGGGGAACTGAAGCTTTCTTT. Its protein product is CASSYLPGGTEAFF.

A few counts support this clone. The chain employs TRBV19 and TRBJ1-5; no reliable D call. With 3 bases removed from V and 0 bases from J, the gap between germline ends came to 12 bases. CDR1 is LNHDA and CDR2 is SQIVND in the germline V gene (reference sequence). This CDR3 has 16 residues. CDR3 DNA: TGTGCCAGTAGTATTTCGGCGGGTAATAGCAATCAGCCCCAGCATTTT. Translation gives CASSISAGNSNQPQHF.

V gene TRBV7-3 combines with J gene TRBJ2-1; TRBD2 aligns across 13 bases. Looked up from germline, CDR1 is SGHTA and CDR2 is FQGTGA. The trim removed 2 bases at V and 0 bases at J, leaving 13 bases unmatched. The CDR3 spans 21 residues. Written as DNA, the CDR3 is TGTGCCAGCAGCTTAGGGCCACCGGGACTAGCGGGGAAGAGCTCCTACAATGAGCAGTTCTTC. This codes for CASSLGPPGLAGKSSYNEQFF.

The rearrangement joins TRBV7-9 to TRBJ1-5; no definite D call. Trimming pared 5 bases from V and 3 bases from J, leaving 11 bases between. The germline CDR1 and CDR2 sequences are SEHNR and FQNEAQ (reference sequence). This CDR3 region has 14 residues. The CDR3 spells CASSHGRPNQPQHF. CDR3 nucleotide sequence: TGTGCCAGCAGCCACGGACGGCCCAATCAGCCCCAGCATTTT.

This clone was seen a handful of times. This CDR3 reads CSVELPSYEQYF. In nucleotides, the CDR3 is TGCAGCGTTGAACTCCCGTCCTACGAGCAGTACTTC. The chain joins TRBV29-1 to TRBJ2-7; D uncertain. Germline V gene data show CDR1 as SQVTM and CDR2 as ANQGSEA. The CDR3 spans 12 residues. Trimming removed 2 bases from V and 1 base from J, with 6 bases in between.

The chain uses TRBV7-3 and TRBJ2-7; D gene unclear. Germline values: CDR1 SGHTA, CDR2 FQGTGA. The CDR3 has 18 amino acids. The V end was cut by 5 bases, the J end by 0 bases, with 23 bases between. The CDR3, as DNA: TGTGCCAGCAGCCCCGGGCAGTGGAACGACCTGACCTCCTACGAGCAGTACTTC. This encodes CASSPGQWNDLTSYEQYF.

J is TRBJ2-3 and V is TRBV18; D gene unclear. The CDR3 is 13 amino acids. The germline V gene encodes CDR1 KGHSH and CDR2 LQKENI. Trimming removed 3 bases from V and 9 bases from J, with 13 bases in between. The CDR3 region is CASSPPADPTQYF. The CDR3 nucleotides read TGTGCCAGCTCACCTCCGGCAGATCCCACGCAGTATTTT.

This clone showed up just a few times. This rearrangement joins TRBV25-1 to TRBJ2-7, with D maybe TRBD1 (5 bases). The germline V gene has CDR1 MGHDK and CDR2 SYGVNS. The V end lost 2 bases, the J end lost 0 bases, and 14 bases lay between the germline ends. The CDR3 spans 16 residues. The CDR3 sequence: CASSEDRTPSSYEQYF. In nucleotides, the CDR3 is TGTGCCAGCAGTGAAGATAGGACACCCAGCTCCTACGAGCAGTACTTC.